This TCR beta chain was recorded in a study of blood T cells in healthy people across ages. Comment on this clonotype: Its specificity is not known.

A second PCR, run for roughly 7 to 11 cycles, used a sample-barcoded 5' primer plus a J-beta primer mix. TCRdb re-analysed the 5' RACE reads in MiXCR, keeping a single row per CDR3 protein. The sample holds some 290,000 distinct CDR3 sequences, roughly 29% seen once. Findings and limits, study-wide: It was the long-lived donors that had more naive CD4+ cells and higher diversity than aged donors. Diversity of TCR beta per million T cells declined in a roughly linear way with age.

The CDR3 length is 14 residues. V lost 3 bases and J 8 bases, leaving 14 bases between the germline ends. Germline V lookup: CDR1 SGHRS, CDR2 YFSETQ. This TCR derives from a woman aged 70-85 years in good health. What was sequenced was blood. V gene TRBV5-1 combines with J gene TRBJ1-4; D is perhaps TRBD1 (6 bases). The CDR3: CASSSGQQGEKLFF. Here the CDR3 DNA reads TGCGCCAGCAGCTCAGGACAGCAGGGGGAAAAACTGTTTTTT.